Shown below are 5 T cell receptor beta chains from a single sample sequenced in a study of shared clonotypes between healthy human individuals. The data were produced by immunoSEQ multiplex PCR, yet TCRdb's version contains in-frame clones alone and is incomplete. The top ten hold around 0.4% of the sample, which has 2 million to 3 million clones, over 85% seen once. Sample: naive CD4+ T cells from PBMCs. Sample subset: CD45RA+ positively selected. These receptors were collected from a man aged 18-30 years in good health. Some clones in this sample may be carry-over from other donors' samples.

V is TRBV9 and J is TRBJ1-5; no reliable D call. Germline-derived CDR1 and CDR2 are SGDLS and YYNGEE. This CDR3 is built from 14 residues. V lost 3 bases and J lost 0, with 7 bases in between. As DNA, the CDR3 is TGTGCCAGCAGCGCGGTGGATAGCAATCAGCCCCAGCATTTT. Amino acid sequence: CASSAVDSNQPQHF. Drawing the rest from reference TRBV9 and TRBJ1-5, the complete variable domain is DSGVTQTPKHLITATGQRVTLRCSPRSGDLSVYWYQQSLDQGLQFLIQYYNGEERAKGNILERFSAQQFPDLHSELNLSSLELGDSALYFCASSAVDSNQPQHFGDGTRLSIL.

Only one count was recorded for this clone. The chain couples TRBV11-2 to TRBJ2-6; TRBD2 is a possible D gene (5 bases). CDR1 is SGHAT, CDR2 FQNNGV, per germline. Trimming left V 2 bases short and J 0 bases short, with 17 bases between. CDR3 size: 19 residues. CDR3 bases: TGTGCCAGCAGCTTATTTAGCCTACGGGAATACTCTGGGGCCAACGTCCTGACTTTC. Translating it yields CASSLFSLREYSGANVLTF.

The CDR3 DNA reads as TGCGCCAGCAGCGCCTCCGGGACAGGACGGACCGGGGAGCTGTTTTTT. Amino acid sequence: CASSASGTGRTGELFF. The V gene is TRBV5-1, the J gene TRBJ2-2; 8 bases fit TRBD1. V lost 4 bases to trimming and J lost 5 bases; unmatched junction nucleotides: 10. This CDR3 spans 16 amino acids. CDR1 is SGHRS, CDR2 YFSETQ, per germline. The variable domain in full, with the rest retrieved from reference TRBV5-1 and TRBJ2-2, is KAGVTQTPRYLIKTRGQQVTLSCSPISGHRSVSWYQQTPGQGLQFLFEYFSETQRNKGNFPGRFSGRQFSNSRSEMNVSTLELGDSALYLCASSASGTGRTGELFFGEGSRLTVL.

This clone was observed a few times. The chain has TRBV5-4 and TRBJ1-1, with unresolved D. Germline loops: CDR1 SGHNT, CDR2 YYREEE (reference sequence). The germline V and J ends were trimmed by 0 bases and 3 bases, with 9 bases remaining between them. The CDR3 is 14 amino acids. The CDR3 reads CASSLGGLDTEAFF. The DNA of the CDR3 is TGTGCCAGCAGCTTGGGGGGATTGGACACTGAAGCTTTCTTT.

The J gene is TRBJ2-1, the V gene TRBV4-2; 7 bases agree with TRBD2. Per the germline V gene, CDR1 is LGHNA and CDR2 is YNFKEQ. V lost 0 bases to trimming and J lost 6 bases; unmatched junction nucleotides: 8. The CDR3 extends over 16 amino acids. DNA of the CDR3: TGTGCCAGCAGCCAAGAGCGGGAGATCTTGTCCAATGAGCAGTTCTTC. Residues: CASSQEREILSNEQFF.